These T cell receptor beta chains were read from a single sample in a study of T cell responses to AZD1222 COVID-19 vaccine. Here immunoSEQ multiplex PCR was the method, and the copy in TCRdb shows in-frame clones only, minus some. This repertoire shows about 120,000 clones, over 75% found once; its top ten account for 4% to 5%. This material consisted of peripheral blood, taken 28 days after the second dose of the MenACWY control vaccine. The origin of the receptors is an adult who received the MenACWY meningococcal vaccine as a control. The CDR3 runs from the conserved cysteine through the conserved F or W. A D gene is named only where the DNA matches it firmly.

V gene	D gene	J gene	CDR3 length	CDR3 DNA	CDR3 protein
TRBV6-5	.	TRBJ2-3	14	TGTGCCAGCAGTTTTGACAGTGGCACAGATACGCAGTATTTT	CASSFDSGTDTQYF
TRBV11-1	.	TRBJ2-7	12	TGTGCCAGCAGCCTCAATAGCTACGAGCAGTACTTC	CASSLNSYEQYF
TRBV5-1	TRBD1	TRBJ2-2	14	TGCGCCAGCAGCGCGGGACAGGGAGCCGGGGAGCTGTTTTTT	CASSAGQGAGELFF
TRBV6-6	TRBD2	TRBJ2-3	18	TGTGCCACCCGTCGGGTCCAAAAAGCGGGAGGGCGGGCAGATACGCAGTATTTT	CATRRVQKAGGRADTQYF
TRBV6-1	TRBD1	TRBJ1-2	15	TGTGCCAGCAGTGACGGGACAGGGAAAGACTATGGCTACACCTTC	CASSDGTGKDYGYTF
TRBV11-3	.	TRBJ2-2	15	TGTGCCAGCAGCTTAAGCCAGGGAGGAACCGGGGAGCTGTTTTTT	CASSLSQGGTGELFF
TRBV6-4	TRBD1	TRBJ2-5	15	TGTGCCAGCAGTGAGGGACAGGGGGCAGGAGAGACCCAGTACTTC	CASSEGQGAGETQYF
TRBV6-5	TRBD2	TRBJ2-2	15	TGTGCCAGCACCCTAGCGGGGGCGAACACCGGGGAGCTGTTTTTT	CASTLAGANTGELFF
TRBV19	TRBD1	TRBJ2-1	18	TGTGCCAGTACCAACTACAGGGGGCTGAGCGGGCCCGACAATGAGCAGTTCTTC	CASTNYRGLSGPDNEQFF
TRBV7-2	TRBD2	TRBJ2-1	18	TGTGCCAGCAGCTTAAGGGGCGTAGCTAGCGGGGGGGCAGGGGAGCAGTTCTTC	CASSLRGVASGGAGEQFF
TRBV7-2	.	TRBJ1-2	14	TGTGCCAGCAGCTTAGCTAGACAGAACTATGGCTACACCTTC	CASSLARQNYGYTF
TRBV29-1	.	TRBJ2-1	11	TGCAGCGGTTGGATTACCCCTGAGCAGTTCTTC	CSGWITPEQFF
TRBV27	.	TRBJ1-2	14	TGTGCCAGCAGTTTCGGAGGGGCGAACTATGGCTACACCTTC	CASSFGGANYGYTF
TRBV5-6	TRBD1	TRBJ1-5	14	TGTGCCAGCAGCTTACAGGGGTGGAATCAGCCCCAGCATTTT	CASSLQGWNQPQHF
TRBV19	TRBD2	TRBJ2-1	15	TGTGCCAGTACCCCGGGACTAGCGGGAGGGCTAACTCAGTTCTTC	CASTPGLAGGLTQFF
TRBV6-2/TRBV6-3	.	TRBJ1-2	15	TGTGCCAGCAGTAACCCGGCCTCTTCTAACTATGGCTACACCTTC	CASSNPASSNYGYTF
TRBV7-9	TRBD1	TRBJ2-1	16	TGTGCCAGCAGCTTGCGAACTGGACAGGTTTACAATGAGCAGTTCTTC	CASSLRTGQVYNEQFF
TRBV5-1	TRBD1	TRBJ2-1	14	TGCGCCAGCAGCCCTGACAGGGGCTGGGATGAGCAGTTCTTC	CASSPDRGWDEQFF
TRBV7-9	.	TRBJ1-1	10	TGTGCCAGCAGCGACAACGGGGCTTTCTTT	CASSDNGAFF
TRBV3-1/TRBV3-2	.	TRBJ1-2	13	TGTGCCAGCAGCCAATCCAAACCCTATGGCTACACCTTC	CASSQSKPYGYTF
TRBV6-1	TRBD2	TRBJ2-1	16	TGTGCCAGCAGTGAAGCGGGCGGGGGGCCCTACAATGAGCAGTTCTTC	CASSEAGGGPYNEQFF
TRBV7-3	.	TRBJ1-1	15	TGTGCCAGCAGCTTATTTGGGGGGGAGAACACTGAAGCTTTCTTT	CASSLFGGENTEAFF
TRBV18	.	TRBJ1-2	16	TGTGCCAGCTCATCTTCCGGGACGGGCTATAACTATGGCTACACCTTC	CASSSSGTGYNYGYTF
TRBV5-1	.	TRBJ2-5	14	TGCGCCAGCAGCTTGGTCGGGGACCAAGAGACCCAGTACTTC	CASSLVGDQETQYF